This T cell receptor beta chain was sequenced in a study of cytomegalovirus exposure and HLA in healthy donors. Background on the study: Researchers previously reported finding fewer than 120 million unique TCR beta sequences from some 180 million T cells. Study results and limitations: Association of 17,000 or so TCR beta sequences with HLA alleles was found at 0.05 false discovery rate in a later analysis. Many donors shared some public TCRs, even though most TCR sequences were rare.

This CDR3 spans 14 amino acids. Germline CDR1 and CDR2: SGHNT and YENEEA. V shed 4 bases and J 3 bases; nucleotides not matched to a gene: 3. With respect to this clone: Its matching antigen is unknown.

PCR employed 60 Vbeta and 13 Jbeta primers. This table comes from immunoSEQ multiplex PCR, and its TCRdb copy is limited to in-frame clones, with some not included. The data contain approximately 170,000 clones, around 84% of them singletons. The sample was PBMCs. The chain uses TRBV11-3 and TRBJ2-1; 7 bases are shared with TRBD2. The origin of this receptor is a man aged 30-40 years in good health and CMV-seropositive. The CDR3 bases are TGTGCCAGCAGCTCGGGGGGTGTCTACAATGAGCAGTTCTTC. Translation: CASSSGGVYNEQFF. Drawing the rest from reference TRBV11-3 and TRBJ2-1, the complete variable domain is EAGVVQSPRYKIIEKKQPVAFWCNPISGHNTLYWYLQNLGQGPELLIRYENEEAVDDSQLPKDRFSAERLKGVDSTLKIQPAELGDSAVYLCASSSGGVYNEQFFGPGTRLTVL.